What follows are 24 T cell receptor beta chains derived from one specimen sequenced in a study of blood T cell repertoires in COVID-19. TCRdb keeps only in-frame clones here, not all; method: immunoSEQ multiplex PCR. The repertoire includes under 300,000 clones, about 87% of them detected once, and 2% to 2.5% sits in the top ten. Sequencing was performed on PBMCs or T cells enriched from blood (not recorded which). The receptor source for this set is a woman aged 35 to 49 with acute COVID-19.

V gene TRBV7-2 combines with J gene TRBJ1-2; D is unresolved. This CDR3 is built from 14 residues. The germline gives CDR1 SGHTA, CDR2 FQGNSA. V was cut by 2 bases and J by 0 bases, with 7 bases left in between. Here the CDR3 reads CASSLRTPNYGYTF. CDR3 sequence (DNA): TGTGCCAGCAGCTTAAGGACTCCTAACTATGGCTACACCTTC.

In DNA form, the CDR3 reads TGCGCCAGCAGCCAAGATGAGAGCCTAGGCGAGCAGTACTTC. Translating gives CASSQDESLGEQYF. The chain recombines TRBV4-1 with TRBJ2-7; D ambiguous. Trimming left V 0 bases short and J 6 bases short, with 12 bases between. CDR3 length: 14 amino acids. Germline loops: CDR1 MGHRA, CDR2 YSYEKL.

This clone was seen once. The chain has TRBV11-3 and TRBJ2-5; 9 nucleotides align to TRBD1. CDR1 is SGHNT and CDR2 is YENEEA in the germline V gene. The CDR3 spans 18 residues. With 1 base clipped from V and 2 bases from J, the junction kept 11 bases outside the gene matches. CDR3 loop: CASSLVRGADRGQETQYF. The CDR3 DNA reads TGTGCCAGCAGCTTAGTGAGGGGGGCGGACAGGGGTCAAGAGACCCAGTACTTC.

This chain joins TRBV5-8 and TRBJ2-3; 7 positions agree with TRBD1. From germline, CDR1 is SGHTS and CDR2 YDEGEE. Unmatched junction bases numbered 2, after V lost 0 bases and J lost 4 bases. The CDR3 is 14 amino acids. CDR3 nucleotides: TGTGCCAGCAGCTTGGAAGGGGGCGCAGATACGCAGTATTTT. It codes for CASSLEGGADTQYF.

This chain links TRBV12-3 or TRBV12-4 with TRBJ1-6; D remains ambiguous. CDR3 size: 12 residues. The ends were cut back, 5 bases at V and 6 bases at J, with 5 bases in the middle. CDR3 in amino acids: CASSHSNSPLHF. In nucleotides, the CDR3 is TGTGCCAGCAGTCACAGTAATTCACCCCTCCACTTT.

This chain joins TRBV2 and TRBJ1-1; TRBD1 matches at 7 bases. V lost 6 bases to trimming and J lost 2 bases; unmatched junction nucleotides: 6. This CDR3 contains 14 residues. Germline lookup yields CDR1 SNHLY and CDR2 FYNNEI. The DNA for the CDR3 is TGTGCCAGCAGCCCTTGGACAGGAAACACTGAAGCTTTCTTT. It yields the protein CASSPWTGNTEAFF.

The genes are TRBV12-3 or TRBV12-4 and TRBJ2-5, with D perhaps TRBD1 (6 bases). This CDR3 has 13 amino acids. V was pared by 5 bases and J by 3 bases, with 10 bases between. This CDR3 is CASSTRQEETQYF. CDR3 nucleotide sequence: TGTGCCAGCAGTACCAGACAGGAAGAGACCCAGTACTTC.

The genes are TRBV5-8 and TRBJ2-3; 10 nucleotides line up with TRBD1. V shed 3 bases, J shed 5 bases, and the junction held 3 bases outside the gene matches. The CDR3 length is 14 residues. The germline gives CDR1 SGHTS, CDR2 YDEGEE. The CDR3, as DNA: TGTGCCAGCAGCTGGGACAGGGGCGAAGATACGCAGTATTTT. Protein: CASSWDRGEDTQYF.

DNA of the CDR3: TGTGCCAGCAGCTTAAGGGGGGGGATTGCCAATGAGCAGTTCTTC. Translating it yields CASSLRGGIANEQFF. V gene TRBV11-3 combines with J gene TRBJ2-1; weak D call: TRBD2 (7 bases). This CDR3 has 15 amino acids. Trimming shortened V by 2 bases and J by 6 bases, and 14 bases separated the two germline ends. Germline lookup yields CDR1 SGHNT and CDR2 YENEEA.

V is TRBV30 and J is TRBJ2-3; the match to TRBD2 covers 12 bases. This CDR3 has 16 amino acids. The J segment lost 0 bases and the V segment lost 6 bases, leaving 7 bases of the junction unmatched. Per the germline V gene, CDR1 is GTSNPN and CDR2 is SVGIG (reference sequence). CDR3 nucleotides: TGTGCCTGCGGACTAGCGGGGAGGGTGAGCACAGATACGCAGTATTTT. Translating it yields CACGLAGRVSTDTQYF.

The chain has TRBV2 and TRBJ1-1; D is uncertain. The CDR3 is 14 residues long. V lost 7 bases and J lost 0, with 12 bases in between. Germline lookup yields CDR1 SNHLY and CDR2 FYNNEI. The CDR3 here is CASIVQLMNTEAFF. Written as DNA, the CDR3 is TGTGCCAGCATTGTACAGCTCATGAACACTGAAGCTTTCTTT.

This clone was observed once. V and J are TRBV13 and TRBJ2-5, with TRBD2 matching 9 bases. CDR3 size: 15 residues. CDR1 PRHDT and CDR2 FYEKMQ come from the germline V gene (reference sequence). Germline trimming cut 2 bases from V and 4 bases from J; bases unmatched to any gene: 5. CDR3 region: CASSLSAGGSETQYF. The CDR3 coding sequence is TGTGCCAGCAGCTTATCGGCGGGAGGGTCAGAGACCCAGTACTTC.

This CDR3 is CASSLDRQWAFF. In DNA, the CDR3 is TGTGCCAGCAGCTTAGATCGACAGTGGGCTTTCTTT. The chain carries TRBV11-2 and TRBJ1-1; D may be TRBD1 (5 bases). The germline V gene has CDR1 SGHAT and CDR2 FQNNGV. Trimming left V 0 bases short and J 11 bases short, with 10 bases between. The CDR3 covers 12 residues.

Only a few counts were recorded for this clone. This chain joins TRBV6-2 or TRBV6-3 and TRBJ2-7, with a weak D call TRBD2 (5 bases). This CDR3 spans 14 amino acids. Trimming shortened V by 5 bases and J by 0 bases, and 11 bases separated the two germline ends. CDR1 and CDR2 (germline): MNHEY, SVGEGT. The chain's CDR3 is CASSIGLASYEQYV. The CDR3 nucleotides read TGTGCCAGCAGTATTGGACTTGCCTCCTACGAGCAGTACGTC.

J is TRBJ1-6 and V is TRBV7-2; D is uncertain. V was clipped by 5 bases and J by 0 bases, with 11 bases between them. Germline V CDR1 and CDR2: SGHTA, FQGNSA. The CDR3 has 16 amino acids. The CDR3 DNA is TGTGCCAGCAGCCTATACTTGAGCTCCTATAATTCACCCCTCCACTTT. Protein: CASSLYLSSYNSPLHF.

This chain joins TRBV13 and TRBJ1-6; a weak D match, TRBD1 (6 bases). Germline CDR1 reads PRHDT; CDR2 reads FYEKMQ (reference sequence). The CDR3 loop spans 17 amino acids. Trimming stripped 2 bases from V and 0 bases from J, with 11 bases between. CDR3 amino acids: CASSLSRGGSYNSPLHF. CDR3 DNA: TGTGCCAGCAGCTTAAGCAGGGGTGGCTCCTATAATTCACCCCTCCACTTT.

The rearrangement links TRBV13 to TRBJ1-6; 7 bases map to TRBD1. J lost 11 bases, V lost 0 bases, and 7 bases had no gene match. Looked up from germline, CDR1 is PRHDT and CDR2 is FYEKMQ (reference sequence). The CDR3 length is 15 residues. CDR3 sequence reads: CASSLGGTAGPPLHF. In nucleotides, the CDR3 is TGTGCCAGCAGCTTAGGCGGGACAGCTGGTCCACCCCTCCACTTT.

The V and J genes are TRBV18 and TRBJ1-3; a possible D gene is TRBD1 (5 bases). Germline CDR1 and CDR2: KGHSH and LQKENI. The CDR3 totals 16 residues. The ends were cut back, 2 bases at V and 0 bases at J, with 11 bases in the middle. CDR3 amino acids: CASSPDSVYSGNTIYF. The CDR3 DNA reads TGTGCCAGCTCACCAGACAGTGTATACTCTGGAAACACCATATATTTT.

V usage is TRBV3-1 (or the pseudogene TRBV3-2) and J usage is TRBJ2-7; 8 nucleotides line up with TRBD1. The CDR3 contains 14 residues. V lost 3 bases and J lost 2; bases outside the gene matches: 3. CDR1 and CDR2 from the germline V gene are LGHDT and YNNKEL (reference sequence). CDR3 protein: CASSQGTGTYEQYV. The CDR3 DNA reads as TGTGCCAGCAGCCAGGGGACAGGAACCTACGAGCAGTACGTC.

This clone was observed a single time. This chain joins TRBV19 and TRBJ1-5, with 7 bases matching TRBD1. Germline CDR1 and CDR2: LNHDA and SQIVND (reference sequence). The CDR3 runs 16 residues. J was trimmed by 3 bases and V by 7 bases; bases with no gene match: 12. This chain's CDR3 is CASTRGRDRDNQPQHF. CDR3 DNA sequence: TGTGCCAGTACCCGGGGCCGAGACAGGGACAATCAGCCCCAGCATTTT.

This sequence joins TRBV3-1 (or the pseudogene TRBV3-2) and TRBJ2-7; 15 bases map to TRBD2. J was trimmed by 1 base and V by 0 bases; bases with no gene match: 13. The CDR3 has 21 residues. Germline V gene sequence: CDR1 LGHDT, CDR2 YNNKEL (reference sequence). CDR3 nucleotides: TGTGCCAGCAGCCAAGAGGCCCGGACTAGCGGGAGGGCCTCGGGTTCCTACGAGCAGTACGTC. This sequence encodes CASSQEARTSGRASGSYEQYV.

This chain links TRBV4-1 with TRBJ1-1, with D possibly being TRBD1 (5 bases). This CDR3 has 16 residues. Germline V gives CDR1 MGHRA, CDR2 YSYEKL. V dropped 0 bases and J dropped 1 base, with 12 bases sitting between them. CDR3 sequence: CASSQDAETENTEAFF. The CDR3 bases are TGCGCCAGCAGCCAAGATGCCGAGACAGAGAACACTGAAGCTTTCTTT.

CDR3 sequence reads: CASSRTASNTEAFF. The CDR3 DNA reads as TGTGCCAGCAGTCGGACAGCCTCGAACACTGAAGCTTTCTTT. The chain joins TRBV6-5 to TRBJ1-1; D is possibly TRBD1 (6 bases). Trimming stripped 5 bases from V and 1 base from J, with 11 bases between. Germline CDR1 and CDR2: MNHEY and SVGAGI. The CDR3 is made up of 14 amino acids.

The gene calls are TRBV10-1 and TRBJ2-3; maybe TRBD2 (5 bases). V was trimmed by 6 bases and J by 6 bases, leaving 16 bases between them. Germline V gene sequence: CDR1 WNHNN, CDR2 SYGVQD (reference sequence). The length of the CDR3 is 14 residues. The CDR3 coding sequence is TGCGCCAGCAGCGTGGATCTTAGAGGGGATACGCAGTATTTT. Translation gives CASSVDLRGDTQYF.